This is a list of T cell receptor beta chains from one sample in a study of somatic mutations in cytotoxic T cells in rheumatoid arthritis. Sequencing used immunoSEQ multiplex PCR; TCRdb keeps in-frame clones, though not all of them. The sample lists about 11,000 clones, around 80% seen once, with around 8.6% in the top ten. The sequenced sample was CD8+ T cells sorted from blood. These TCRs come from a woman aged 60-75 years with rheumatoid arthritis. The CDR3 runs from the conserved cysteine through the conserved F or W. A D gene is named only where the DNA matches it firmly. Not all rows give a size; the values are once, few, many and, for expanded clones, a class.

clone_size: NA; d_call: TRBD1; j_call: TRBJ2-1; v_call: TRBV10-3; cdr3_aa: CAISEPRQGAFYNEQFF; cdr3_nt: TGTGCCATCAGTGAGCCTCGACAGGGGGCATTTTACAATGAGCAGTTCTTC
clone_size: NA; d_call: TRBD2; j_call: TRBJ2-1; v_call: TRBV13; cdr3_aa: CASSFRGLAGDEQFF; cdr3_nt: TGTGCCAGCAGCTTTCGTGGACTAGCGGGAGATGAGCAGTTCTTC
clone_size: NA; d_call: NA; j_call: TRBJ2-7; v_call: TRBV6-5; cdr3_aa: CASSYSGLDSSYEQYF; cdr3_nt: TGTGCCAGCAGTTACTCCGGGTTGGACAGTTCCTACGAGCAGTACTTC
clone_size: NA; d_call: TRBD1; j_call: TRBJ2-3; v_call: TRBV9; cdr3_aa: CASSVEGQGRDTQYF; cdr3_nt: TGTGCCAGCAGCGTAGAGGGACAGGGAAGGGATACGCAGTATTTT
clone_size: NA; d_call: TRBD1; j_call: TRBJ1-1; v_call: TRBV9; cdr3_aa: CASSGGQALIFTEAFF; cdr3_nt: TGTGCCAGCAGCGGGGGACAGGCGCTGATTTTCACTGAAGCTTTCTTT
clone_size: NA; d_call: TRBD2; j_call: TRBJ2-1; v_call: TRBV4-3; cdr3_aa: CASSQGVAGTYNEQFF; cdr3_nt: TGCGCCAGCAGCCAAGGGGTAGCGGGGACCTACAATGAGCAGTTCTTC
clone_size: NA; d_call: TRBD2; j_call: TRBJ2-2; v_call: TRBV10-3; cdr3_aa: CAILSAAGDNTGELFF; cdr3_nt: TGTGCCATCCTTTCGGCAGCGGGAGACAACACCGGGGAGCTGTTTTTT
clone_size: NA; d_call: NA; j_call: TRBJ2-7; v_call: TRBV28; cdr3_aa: CASRDSGAREQYF; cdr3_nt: TGTGCCAGCAGGGACAGCGGAGCGAGGGAGCAGTACTTC
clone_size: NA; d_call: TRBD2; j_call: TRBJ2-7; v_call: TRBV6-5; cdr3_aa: CASSDSSGQYF; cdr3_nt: TGTGCCAGCAGTGATTCTAGCGGGCAGTACTTC
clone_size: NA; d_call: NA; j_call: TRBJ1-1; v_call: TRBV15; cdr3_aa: CATSRELRGASTEAFF; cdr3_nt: TGTGCCACCAGCAGAGAACTCCGGGGGGCTAGCACTGAAGCTTTCTTT
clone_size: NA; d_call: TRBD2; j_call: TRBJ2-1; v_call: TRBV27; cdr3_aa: CASSFGTSGSREQFF; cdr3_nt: TGTGCCAGCAGTTTTGGGACTAGCGGGAGTCGCGAGCAGTTCTTC
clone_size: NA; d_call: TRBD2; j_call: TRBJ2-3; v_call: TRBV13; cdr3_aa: CASSSGLATQYF; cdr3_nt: TGTGCCAGCAGCTCAGGACTAGCGACGCAGTATTTT
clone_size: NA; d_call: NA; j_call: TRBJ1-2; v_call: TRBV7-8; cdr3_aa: CASSEEENYGYTF; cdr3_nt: TGTGCCAGCAGCGAAGAAGAGAACTATGGCTACACCTTC
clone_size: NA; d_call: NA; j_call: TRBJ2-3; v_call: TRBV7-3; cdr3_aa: CASSPLGARSADTQYF; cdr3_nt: TGTGCCAGCAGCCCCCTTGGGGCCAGGTCGGCAGATACGCAGTATTTT
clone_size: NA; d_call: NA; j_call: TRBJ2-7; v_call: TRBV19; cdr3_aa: CASSTQGTYEQYF; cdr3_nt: TGTGCCAGTAGTACGCAGGGGACCTACGAGCAGTACTTC
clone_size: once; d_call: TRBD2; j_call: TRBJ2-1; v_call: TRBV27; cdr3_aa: CASSLSASGSLNEQFF; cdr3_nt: TGTGCCAGCAGTTTATCGGCTAGCGGGAGCCTCAATGAGCAGTTCTTC
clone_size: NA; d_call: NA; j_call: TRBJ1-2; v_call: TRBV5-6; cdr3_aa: CASSLERGSPQNYGYTF; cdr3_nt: TGTGCCAGCAGCTTGGAAAGAGGGTCCCCTCAGAACTATGGCTACACCTTC